The TCR beta chain under discussion was sequenced for a study of preoperative IRX-2 immunotherapy in early breast cancer (dated by TCRdb to about 2019). Library construction relied on the immunoSEQ multiplex PCR assay. TCRdb mirrors the immuneACCESS table, restricted to in-frame sequences. Some clones are absent from its copies; in checked studies, under half trace to an unresolved V gene, and the reason for the others is unknown. The sample table shows approximately 38,000 clones, and 80% to 90% are seen once. Clones ranked in the top ten supply over 1.3% of the sample. Via the germline V gene, CDR1 is MNHGY and CDR2 SAAAGT. CDR3 length: 15 amino acids, cysteine to phenylalanine. Only CDR3 DNA remains: 45 bases, in frame from the first base. V ends up 2 bases short and J 4 bases short, with an unmatched junction base count of 5. Notes on this clone: The clone's antigen remains unknown. Base qualities are missing; no much larger clone stands one base away.

The sample's treatment or condition label is to be understood as: preoperative locoregional IRX-2 cytokine immunotherapy. The samples were obtained from a phase Ib study that tested preoperative, locoregional IRX-2 cytokine immunotherapy meant to prime immune responses. Before surgery, IRX-2 was given to the donors, who were patients with early-stage breast cancer. The chain is encoded by TRBV6-8 joined to TRBJ1-1; TRBD1 agrees with 9 junctional bases. Material: lymph node tissue, obtained after IRX-2 immunotherapy. This receptor was identified in a human donor with breast cancer. The sequence in DNA is TGTGCCAGCAGTTACCTCGGACAGGGGTTCACTGAAGCTTTCTTT. Its protein is CASSYLGQGFTEAFF.